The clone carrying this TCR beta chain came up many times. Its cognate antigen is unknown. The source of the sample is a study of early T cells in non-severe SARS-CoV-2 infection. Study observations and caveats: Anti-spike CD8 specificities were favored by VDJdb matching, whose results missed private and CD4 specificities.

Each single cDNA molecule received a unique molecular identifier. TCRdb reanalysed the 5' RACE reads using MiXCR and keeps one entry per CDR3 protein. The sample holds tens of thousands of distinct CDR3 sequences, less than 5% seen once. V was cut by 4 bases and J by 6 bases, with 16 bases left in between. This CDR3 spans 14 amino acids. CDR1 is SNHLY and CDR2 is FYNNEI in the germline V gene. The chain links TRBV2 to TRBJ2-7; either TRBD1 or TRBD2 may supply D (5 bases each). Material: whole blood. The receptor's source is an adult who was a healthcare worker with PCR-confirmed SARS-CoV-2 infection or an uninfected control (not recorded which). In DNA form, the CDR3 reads TGTGCCAGCAGTGCCGGGGCTCCGGGGCGCGAGCAGTACTTC. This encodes CASSAGAPGREQYF.